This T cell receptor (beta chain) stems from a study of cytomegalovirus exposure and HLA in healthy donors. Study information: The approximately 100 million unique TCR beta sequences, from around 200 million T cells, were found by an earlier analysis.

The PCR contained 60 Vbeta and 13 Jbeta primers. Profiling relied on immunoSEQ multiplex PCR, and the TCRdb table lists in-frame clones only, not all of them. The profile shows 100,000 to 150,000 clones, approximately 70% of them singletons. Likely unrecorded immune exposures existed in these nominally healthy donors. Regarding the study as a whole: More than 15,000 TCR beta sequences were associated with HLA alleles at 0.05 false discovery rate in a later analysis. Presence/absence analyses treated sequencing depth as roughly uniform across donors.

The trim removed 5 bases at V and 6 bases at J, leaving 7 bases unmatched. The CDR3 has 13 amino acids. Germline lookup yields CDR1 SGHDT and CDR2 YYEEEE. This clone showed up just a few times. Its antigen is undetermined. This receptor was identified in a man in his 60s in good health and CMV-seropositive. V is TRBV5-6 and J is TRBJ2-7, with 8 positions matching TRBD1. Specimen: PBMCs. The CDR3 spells CASRPLQGGEQYF. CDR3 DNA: TGTGCCAGCAGACCTTTACAGGGGGGCGAGCAGTACTTC.